The clone carrying this T cell receptor beta chain was picked up many times. The antigen is undetermined. TCRdb called the reads again in MiXCR, with one record for every CDR3 protein. There are about 830,000 distinct CDR3 sequences in the sample; roughly 33% occur only once, and 9.5% to 15% lies in the top ten. The germline CDR1 and CDR2 sequences are MGHRA and YSYEKL. V lost 4 bases and J 0 bases, leaving 9 bases between the germline ends. The CDR3 contains 15 residues. This sample was taken from a study of T cell repertoires in cytomegalovirus infection. Study as a whole: Used in the study were CMV epitopes, some recently identified and HLA-C-restricted, others well-studied and HLA-B-restricted. CMV infection and matching HLA type were both indicated by public TCR beta signatures.

Whole-study findings and limits: The cumulative frequency of public TCR beta families distinguished individuals who carried CMV together with the relevant HLA. HLA-C-restricted CMV clonotypes gave the most frequent clonotype in two of eight donors.

The clonotype originates from a human donor in good health (CMV status not recorded). Some clones in this sample may be carry-over from other donors' samples. Sample: cultured CD8+ T cells from PBMCs, taken from culture after CMV antigen stimulation. The chain uses TRBV4-1 and TRBJ2-2; D remains unclear. CDR3 nucleotides: TGCGCCAGCAGCCCGACTTGGACGAACACCGGGGAGCTGTTTTTT. This sequence encodes CASSPTWTNTGELFF.